This T cell receptor beta chain emerged from a study of blood T cell repertoires in COVID-19. Turning to the study itself: T cells, B-cell-depleted T cells, or PBMCs provided the cDNA or gDNA that served as material.

Per the original data handling: Researchers report that nucleated cell counts were estimated from reference gene primer amplification. Profiling relied on immunoSEQ multiplex PCR, and the TCRdb table lists in-frame clones only, not all of them. That table furnishes V, J and clone size, whereas the DNA furnished D and trimming. The data hold 250,000 to 300,000 clones, with over 65% observed a single time. This CDR3 is 15 amino acids long. Per the germline V gene, CDR1 is MNHEY and CDR2 is SVGAGI. V was clipped by 6 bases and J by 5 bases, with 19 bases between them. Sequencing was performed on peripheral blood. This chain joins TRBV6-5 and TRBJ1-1; D call uncertain. The TCR comes from a man in his sixties who had recovered from COVID-19. CDR3 loop: CASSGVTGLDTEAFF. In nucleotides, the CDR3 is TGTGCCAGCAGCGGCGTTACGGGGTTGGATACTGAAGCTTTCTTT.